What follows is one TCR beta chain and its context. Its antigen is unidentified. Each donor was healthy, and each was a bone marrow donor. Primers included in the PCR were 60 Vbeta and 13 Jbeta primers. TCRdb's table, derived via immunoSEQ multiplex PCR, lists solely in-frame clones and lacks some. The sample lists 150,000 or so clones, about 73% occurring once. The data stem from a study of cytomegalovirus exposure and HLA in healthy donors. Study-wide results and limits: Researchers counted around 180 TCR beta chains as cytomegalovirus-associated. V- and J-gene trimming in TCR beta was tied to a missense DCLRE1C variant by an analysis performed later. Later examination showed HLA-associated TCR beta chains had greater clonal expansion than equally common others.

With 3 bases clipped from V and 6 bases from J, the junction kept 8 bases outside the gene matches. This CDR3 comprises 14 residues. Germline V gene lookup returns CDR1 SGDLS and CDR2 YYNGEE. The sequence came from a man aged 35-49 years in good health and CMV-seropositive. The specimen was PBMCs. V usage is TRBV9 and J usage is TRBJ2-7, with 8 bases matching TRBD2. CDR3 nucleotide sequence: TGTGCCAGCAGCGCCGGGACTAGTGCTTTCGAGCAGTACTTC. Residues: CASSAGTSAFEQYF.